Presented here are 24 T cell receptor beta chains from one specimen sequenced in a study of human T cells and chemical hapten exposure. MiXCR was run by TCRdb on the RACE reads, yielding one entry per CDR3 protein. The sample lists under 90,000 distinct CDR3 sequences; over 8.5% were seen once. Time point here: healthy volunteer bleed at 6 weeks. Unseparated into fractions, whole blood served as the source from which total RNA was extracted. The specimen sequenced was whole blood. The receptors derive from a male donor in good health. Some clones in this sample may be carry-over from other donors' samples.

The chain is built from TRBV19 and TRBJ1-5; TRBD1 might be the D (6 bases). The germline CDR1 and CDR2 sequences are LNHDA and SQIVND (reference sequence). The CDR3 sequence is 15 residues long. The V and J ends lost 7 bases and 2 bases respectively, with 15 bases between them. The CDR3 coding sequence is TGTGCCAGTAACCTGGAGGACAGTCGCAATCAGCCCCAGCATTTT. It specifies CASNLEDSRNQPQHF. Filled out from reference TRBV19 and TRBJ1-5, the complete variable domain reads DGGITQSPKYLFRKEGQNVTLSCEQNLNHDAMYWYRQDPGQGLRLIYYSQIVNDFQKGDIAEGYSVSREKKESFPLTVTSAQKNPTAFYLCASNLEDSRNQPQHFGDGTRLSIL.

This clonotype was found many times. This sequence joins TRBV5-1 and TRBJ1-1, with TRBD1 as a possible D gene (5 bases). Trimming pared 5 bases from V and 0 bases from J, leaving 11 bases between. CDR1 is SGHRS and CDR2 is YFSETQ in the germline V gene. This CDR3 has 14 amino acids. The DNA for the CDR3 is TGCGCCAGCAGAGCCCCAGGGATGAACACTGAAGCTTTCTTT. It translates to CASRAPGMNTEAFF.

The chain uses TRBV27 and TRBJ2-3, with TRBD2 matching over 8 bases. CDR3 length equals 17 residues. The junction had 10 bases not matched to a gene; V was cut back by 3 bases and J by 2 bases. Germline CDR1 and CDR2: MNHEY and SMNVEV (reference sequence). As DNA, the CDR3 is TGTGCCAGCAGTTTCCGGAGGGTAGCGGGAACCACAGATACGCAGTATTTT. Amino acids: CASSFRRVAGTTDTQYF.

This clonotype appeared a few times. The chain combines TRBV5-5 with TRBJ1-1; 11 bases align to TRBD1. Trimming cost V 4 bases and J 6 bases; bases outside gene matches: 5. The CDR3 is 14 amino acids. Per germline, CDR1 SGHKS and CDR2 YYEKEE (reference sequence). The CDR3 reads CASSGQGARAEAFF. DNA for the CDR3: TGTGCCAGCAGCGGACAGGGGGCGCGGGCTGAAGCTTTCTTT.

This clonotype was counted only a few times. The chain carries TRBV10-3 and TRBJ1-1; a weak D match, TRBD1 (5 bases). V gave up 6 bases and J gave up 4 bases, with 15 bases separating them. This CDR3 comprises 14 residues. The germline gives CDR1 ENHRY, CDR2 SYGVKD. CDR3 coding DNA: TGTGCCATCAGCTTAGACAGTCCAACCACTGAAGCTTTCTTT. This encodes CAISLDSPTTEAFF.

The chain has TRBV29-1 and TRBJ2-1, with 9 bases fitting TRBD1. CDR3 length: 14 amino acids. V was pared by 3 bases and J by 7 bases, with 7 bases of the junction left unmatched. Germline V gives CDR1 SQVTM, CDR2 ANQGSEA. The CDR3 sequence is CSVEGQGGLNEQFF. In nucleotides, the CDR3 is TGCAGCGTTGAGGGACAGGGAGGTCTAAATGAGCAGTTCTTC.

This clonotype came up a few times. The chain links TRBV7-9 to TRBJ2-6, with 8 nucleotides matching TRBD1. The CDR3 has 16 residues. Trimming removed 5 bases from V and 2 bases from J; junction bases left unmatched: 5. CDR1 and CDR2 (germline): SEHNR, FQNEAQ (reference sequence). The CDR3 sequence is CASSTDRGAGANVLTF. Here the CDR3 DNA reads TGTGCCAGCAGCACAGACAGGGGTGCTGGGGCCAACGTCCTGACTTTC.

The genes are TRBV6-2 or TRBV6-3 and TRBJ2-1; TRBD1 aligns across 9 bases. The V gene end was trimmed by 6 bases and the J gene end by 8 bases; junction bases not matched to a gene: 5. CDR1 MNHEY and CDR2 SVGEGT come from the germline V gene. The CDR3 loop spans 13 amino acids. The CDR3 DNA reads TGTGCCAGCAGCTCGGGACAGGGCTATGAGCAGTTCTTC. This codes for CASSSGQGYEQFF.

This rearrangement joins TRBV12-3 or TRBV12-4 to TRBJ2-5; no reliable D call. This CDR3 has 14 residues. The germline V and J ends were trimmed by 4 bases and 1 base, with 10 bases remaining between them. Here the CDR3 DNA reads TGTGCCAGCAGTTCCATCTGGGCCCAAGAGACCCAGTACTTC. Amino acids: CASSSIWAQETQYF.

This clonotype was detected a few times. The chain employs TRBV23-1 and TRBJ2-1; 7 positions match TRBD2. TRBV23-1 is marked as an open reading frame, function uncertain. J lost 4 bases, V lost 0 bases, and 6 bases had no gene match. The CDR3 is 16 residues long. The CDR3 here is CASSQSCLAEYNEQFF. The DNA for the CDR3 is TGCGCCAGCAGTCAATCATGCCTAGCGGAATACAATGAGCAGTTCTTC.

This sequence joins TRBV9 and TRBJ2-3; 10 bases map to TRBD2. The CDR3 is made up of 17 amino acids. With 3 bases clipped from V and 6 bases from J, the junction kept 13 bases outside the gene matches. The germline V gene encodes CDR1 SGDLS and CDR2 YYNGEE. The DNA for the CDR3 is TGTGCCAGCAGCGGATGGGCTAGCGGGGGCCAGAGGGATACGCAGTATTTT. It specifies CASSGWASGGQRDTQYF.

Concerning this clonotype: One end of the junction varies from germline; a read error may be responsible. The rearrangement joins TRBV29-1 to TRBJ2-1; D perhaps matches TRBD1 (5 bases). The CDR3 contains 15 residues. Germline V gene lookup returns CDR1 SQVTM and CDR2 ANQGSEA. The CDR3 nucleotides are TGCAGCGTGGAAGTTGGACAAAGCTCCTACAATGAGCAGTTCTTC. Translated, it gives CSVEVGQSSYNEQFF.

J is TRBJ2-3 and V is TRBV2; D not certain. This CDR3 region has 13 residues. V lost 6 bases to trimming and J lost 3 bases, with 10 bases between them. Looked up from germline, CDR1 is SNHLY and CDR2 is FYNNEI. The DNA of the CDR3 is TGTGCCAGCAGGAACCACGGGACAGATACGCAGTATTTT. Protein: CASRNHGTDTQYF.

The table lists this clonotype with a few counts. This chain links TRBV20-1 with TRBJ2-7, with D unresolved. The CDR3 has 11 amino acids. Germline V gene data show CDR1 as DFQATT and CDR2 as SNEGSKA (reference sequence). The V gene lost 0 bases and the J gene lost 5 bases, with 5 bases spanning the gap. CDR3 sequence (DNA): TGCAGTGCTAGAGAGGCGGACGAGCAGTACTTC. As protein: CSAREADEQYF.

In this sample, this clonotype turned up many times. CDR3: CASSQEVLTDTQYF. The CDR3 DNA is TGCGCCAGCAGCCAAGAGGTACTCACAGATACGCAGTATTTT. The chain joins TRBV4-3 to TRBJ2-3; the D is unclear. V lost 0 bases and J 2 bases, leaving 6 bases between the germline ends. The CDR3 is 14 amino acids. Per germline, CDR1 LGHNA and CDR2 YSLEER.

The V call is TRBV12-3 or TRBV12-4, the J call TRBJ1-1; D unresolved. V gave up 4 bases and J gave up 5 bases, with 17 bases separating them. CDR3 length equals 15 residues. In nucleotides, the CDR3 is TGTGCCAGCAGTTCAACCCGACGGAGGGAAACTGAAGCTTTCTTT. Translated, it gives CASSSTRRRETEAFF.

This clonotype was seen many times. The chain recombines TRBV18 with TRBJ1-2, with a weak D call TRBD1 (6 bases). Looked up from germline, CDR1 is KGHSH and CDR2 is LQKENI. V was pared by 2 bases and J by 5 bases, with 24 bases between. The CDR3 length is 18 residues. The chain's CDR3 is CASSPRRGLGALFYGYTF. The CDR3 DNA is TGTGCCAGCTCACCAAGGAGAGGTTTGGGGGCGCTTTTTTATGGCTACACCTTC.

This clonotype has only a few counts. The chain has TRBV5-1 and TRBJ2-3; weak D call: TRBD1 (6 bases). The CDR3 spans 14 residues. V was trimmed by 0 bases and J by 5 bases, leaving 10 bases between them. Germline assignment: CDR1 SGHRS and CDR2 YFSETQ. The CDR3 nucleotides are TGCGCCAGCAGCTTGGGACAGGTCCAAGATACGCAGTATTTT. Protein product: CASSLGQVQDTQYF.

V and J are TRBV3-1 and TRBJ1-2; 8 bases fit TRBD1. The ends lost 6 bases at V and 0 bases at J; junction bases unmatched: 6. This CDR3 comprises 15 residues. Germline V gives CDR1 LGHDT, CDR2 YNNKEL (reference sequence). The chain's CDR3 is CASSPRDRTNYGYTF. The CDR3 nucleotides read TGTGCCAGCAGTCCCCGGGACAGGACTAACTATGGCTACACCTTC. Full variable domain (missing parts from reference TRBV3-1 and TRBJ1-2): DTAVSQTPKYLVTQMGNDKSIKCEQNLGHDTMYWYKQDSKKFLKIMFSYNNKELIINETVPNRFSPKSPDKAHLNLHINSLELGDSAVYFCASSPRDRTNYGYTFGSGTRLTVV.

At least ten counts were recorded for this clonotype. The V gene is TRBV7-6, the J gene TRBJ2-7, with 7 bases aligning to TRBD2. Trimming took 1 base from V and 5 from J; bases not matched to a gene: 11. Germline V gene lookup returns CDR1 SGHVS and CDR2 FNYEAQ. The CDR3 is made up of 16 amino acids. CDR3 DNA: TGTGCCAGCAGCTTAGGTTCGGGGCTAGCGGCTGACGAGCAGTACTTC. Protein product: CASSLGSGLAADEQYF.

The chain has TRBV11-2 and TRBJ1-6; maybe TRBD1 (5 bases). The CDR3 contains 17 residues. Deletions cut 5 bases from V and 8 bases from J, with 22 bases between. Germline-derived CDR1 and CDR2 are SGHAT and FQNNGV. The CDR3 sequence is CASSPIAGERGYSPLHF. For the CDR3, the DNA is TGTGCCAGCAGCCCCATTGCAGGAGAGAGGGGCTATTCACCCCTCCACTTT.

The chain couples TRBV10-3 to TRBJ2-7, with D uncertain. CDR1 is ENHRY and CDR2 is SYGVKD in the germline V gene. The CDR3 is made up of 11 amino acids. The V and J ends lost 6 bases and 3 bases respectively, with 6 bases between them. The CDR3 region has the DNA TGTGCCATCAGCGACGACTACGAGCAGTACTTC. This translates into CAISDDYEQYF.

This clonotype was counted a few times. The rearrangement uses TRBV5-6 and TRBJ1-2; TRBD1 matches 9 bases. The germline V gene has CDR1 SGHDT and CDR2 YYEEEE. This CDR3 has 13 amino acids. The ends lost 4 bases at V and 8 bases at J; junction bases unmatched: 6. The CDR3 sequence is CASSDDRGNGYTF. The DNA for the CDR3 is TGTGCCAGCAGCGACGACAGGGGGAACGGCTACACCTTC.

The CDR3: CASSLERNYGYTF. CDR3 nucleotides: TGTGCCAGCAGCTTAGAAAGGAACTATGGCTACACCTTC. The rearrangement uses TRBV7-6 and TRBJ1-2, with D hard to call. V lost 1 base to trimming and J lost 2 bases, with 5 bases between them. The CDR3 totals 13 residues. Germline CDR1 SGHVS, CDR2 FNYEAQ.